A selection of T cell receptor beta chains follows, all from one sample in a study of early T cells in non-severe SARS-CoV-2 infection. TCRdb ran MiXCR on the 5' RACE reads and lists one entry per CDR3 protein. The repertoire includes about 80,000 distinct CDR3 sequences, roughly 12% of them detected once, and 1.1% sits in the top ten. Sequencing was done on a sample of whole blood. Receptor source: an adult who was a healthcare worker with PCR-confirmed SARS-CoV-2 infection or an uninfected control (not recorded which). CDR3s include the opening cysteine and the closing phenylalanine or tryptophan. The D gene is left open where the match is weak. Clone sizes are given selectively: once, few, many, or a class where the clone is expanded.

clone size,J gene,D gene,V gene,CDR3 protein,CDR3 DNA
-,TRBJ2-1,TRBD1,TRBV28,CASSYPLGDRAFSSYNEQFF,TGTGCCAGCAGTTACCCTCTAGGGGACAGGGCTTTTAGCTCCTACAATGAGCAGTTCTTC
few,TRBJ1-2,TRBD1,TRBV28,CASSYTGGLGYTF,TGTGCCAGCAGCTATACAGGGGGTTTAGGCTACACCTTC
many,TRBJ1-2,-,TRBV5-4,CASSPETDTHYGYTF,TGTGCCAGCAGCCCAGAGACAGACACCCACTATGGCTACACCTTC
-,TRBJ1-1,-,TRBV6-2/TRBV6-3,CASSSYTRTEAFF,TGTGCCAGCAGTTCCTACACGAGGACTGAAGCTTTCTTT
many,TRBJ2-1,TRBD1,TRBV29-1,CSVEEDRDNEQFF,TGCAGCGTTGAAGAGGACAGGGACAATGAGCAGTTCTTC
-,TRBJ2-1,TRBD2,TRBV7-9,CASSTTSGVLSYNEQFF,TGTGCCAGCAGCACAACCAGCGGGGTCCTCTCCTACAATGAGCAGTTCTTC
-,TRBJ1-1,-,TRBV21-1,CASSKTGYRMNTEAFF,TGTGCCAGCAGCAAAACGGGGTATCGGATGAACACTGAAGCTTTCTTT
-,TRBJ2-7,TRBD1,TRBV5-6,CASSSTGDLHEQYF,TGTGCCAGCAGCTCGACAGGGGACCTCCACGAGCAGTACTTC
few,TRBJ2-4,TRBD1,TRBV28,CASRPTGTGVGAKNIQYF,TGTGCCAGCAGGCCTACCGGGACAGGGGTTGGGGCCAAAAACATTCAGTACTTC
-,TRBJ2-2,TRBD2,TRBV27,CASSRAGGMNTGELFF,TGTGCCAGCAGCCGAGCGGGAGGGATGAACACCGGGGAGCTGTTTTTT
-,TRBJ2-3,-,TRBV7-9,CASSPAMGQSTDTQYF,TGTGCCAGCAGCCCGGCCATGGGGCAGAGCACAGATACGCAGTATTTT
few,TRBJ2-7,TRBD1,TRBV5-4,CASSPGQGPEQYF,TGTGCCAGCAGCCCGGGACAGGGACCCGAGCAGTACTTC
few,TRBJ1-5,-,TRBV29-1,CSVGAVNQPQHF,TGCAGCGTTGGGGCGGTCAATCAGCCCCAGCATTTT
-,TRBJ2-1,-,TRBV18,CASSPRTKYNEQFF,TGTGCCAGCTCGCCCCGGACCAAATACAATGAGCAGTTCTTC
few,TRBJ1-2,TRBD1,TRBV28,CASSLGVIGQGGGYTF,TGTGCCAGCAGTTTGGGAGTTATAGGACAGGGCGGAGGCTACACCTTC
few,TRBJ2-1,-,TRBV12-3/TRBV12-4,CASSPRDIKQFF,TGTGCCAGCAGCCCACGGGACATAAAACAGTTCTTC
-,TRBJ2-7,-,TRBV28,CASSLGHLDSYEQYF,TGTGCCAGCAGTTTAGGACACCTCGACTCCTACGAGCAGTACTTC
many,TRBJ2-1,TRBD1,TRBV5-1,CASSLVLQGGNEQFF,TGCGCCAGCAGCTTGGTTTTACAGGGGGGCAATGAGCAGTTCTTC
-,TRBJ1-2,-,TRBV12-3/TRBV12-4,CASSLAPEGYTF,TGTGCCAGCAGTTTAGCCCCGGAGGGCTACACCTTC
many,TRBJ1-2,-,TRBV7-9,CASSHGTSYGYTF,TGTGCCAGCAGCCACGGGACAAGCTATGGCTACACCTTC
-,TRBJ2-3,-,TRBV12-3/TRBV12-4,CASRFDGLTSTDTQYF,TGTGCCAGCAGATTTGACGGATTAACTAGCACAGATACGCAGTATTTT
-,TRBJ2-1,-,TRBV28,CASTIPQGFYNEQFF,TGTGCCAGCACAATCCCACAGGGTTTCTACAATGAGCAGTTCTTC
few,TRBJ2-3,-,TRBV6-2/TRBV6-3,CASSGSRETDTQYF,TGTGCCAGCAGTGGATCACGGGAGACAGATACGCAGTATTTT
-,TRBJ1-3,-,TRBV5-6,CASSYRVGTGNTIYF,TGTGCCAGCAGCTACAGGGTCGGAACTGGAAACACCATATATTTT
-,TRBJ2-1,TRBD2,TRBV7-9,CASSSSGRRTSDEQFF,TGTGCCAGCAGCTCTAGCGGGAGACGTACGTCGGATGAGCAGTTCTTC
-,TRBJ2-7,TRBD1,TRBV28,CASSRQGLYYEQYF,TGTGCCAGCAGTCGACAGGGGCTTTACTACGAGCAGTACTTC
-,TRBJ2-3,TRBD2,TRBV7-9,CASSFGTSGGTDTQYF,TGTGCCAGCAGCTTTGGGACTAGCGGGGGCACAGATACGCAGTATTTT
few,TRBJ2-7,-,TRBV28,CASSHGQTFPYEQYF,TGTGCCAGCAGCCACGGACAGACCTTTCCCTACGAGCAGTACTTC
-,TRBJ2-3,-,TRBV13,CASGGTDTQYF,TGTGCCAGCGGGGGCACAGATACGCAGTATTTT
many,TRBJ2-5,-,TRBV20-1,CSARGQDGQETQYF,TGCAGTGCTAGAGGCCAGGACGGCCAAGAGACCCAGTACTTC
-,TRBJ1-1,TRBD1,TRBV29-1,CSGGTDTEAFF,TGCAGCGGGGGGACAGACACTGAAGCTTTCTTT
many,TRBJ2-7,-,TRBV28,CASRSVQGSYEQYF,TGTGCCAGCAGGTCGGTTCAGGGGTCCTACGAGCAGTACTTC
many,TRBJ2-5,-,TRBV4-1,CASSRGLNQETQYF,TGCGCCAGCAGCCGGGGACTGAACCAAGAGACCCAGTACTTC
-,TRBJ2-2,-,TRBV7-2,CASSRGNQNTGELFF,TGTGCCAGCAGCCGAGGGAACCAGAACACCGGGGAGCTGTTTTTT
once,TRBJ2-6,-,TRBV12-3/TRBV12-4,CASSDGSSGANVLTF,TGTGCCAGCAGTGACGGAAGCTCTGGGGCCAACGTCCTGACTTTC
-,TRBJ2-7,TRBD1,TRBV6-5,CASSYSKGAHYEQYF,TGTGCCAGCAGTTACTCTAAGGGGGCCCACTACGAGCAGTACTTC
few,TRBJ2-3,-,TRBV14,CASSQLQRSKGTDTQYF,TGTGCCAGCAGCCAACTGCAGCGTTCCAAGGGCACAGATACGCAGTATTTT
-,TRBJ2-7,-,TRBV20-1,CSARDPHSYEQYF,TGCAGTGCTAGAGATCCCCACTCCTACGAGCAGTACTTC
few,TRBJ2-1,-,TRBV27,CASSVLRGDEQFF,TGTGCCAGCAGTGTACTGAGGGGAGATGAGCAGTTCTTC
many,TRBJ2-1,TRBD2,TRBV6-2/TRBV6-3,CASSYGTRNGKQFF,TGTGCCAGCAGTTACGGGACTAGGAATGGGAAGCAGTTCTTC
many,TRBJ2-2,-,TRBV2,CASRNSVGGPGELFF,TGTGCCAGCAGGAACTCGGTGGGAGGCCCCGGGGAGCTGTTTTTT
few,TRBJ2-7,-,TRBV6-2/TRBV6-3,CASSYGASTYEQYF,TGTGCCAGCAGCTACGGGGCTTCTACCTACGAGCAGTACTTC
few,TRBJ2-1,TRBD2,TRBV11-2,CASSSTSGIYNEQFF,TGTGCCAGCAGCTCGACTAGCGGGATTTACAATGAGCAGTTCTTC
few,TRBJ2-5,-,TRBV5-1,CASSFDGAQETQYF,TGCGCCAGCAGCTTCGACGGCGCCCAAGAGACCCAGTACTTC
-,TRBJ2-2,-,TRBV29-1,CSVELGSGELFF,TGCAGCGTTGAGTTAGGGTCCGGGGAGCTGTTTTTT
-,TRBJ2-7,TRBD2,TRBV28,CASTPPGLANTYEQYF,TGTGCCAGCACTCCACCGGGACTAGCGAATACCTACGAGCAGTACTTC
-,TRBJ2-7,-,TRBV3-1,CASSQGLYEQYF,TGTGCCAGCAGCCAAGGCCTCTACGAGCAGTACTTC
-,TRBJ2-7,TRBD1,TRBV12-3/TRBV12-4,CATARDSYEQYF,TGTGCCACCGCCAGGGACAGCTACGAGCAGTACTTC
few,TRBJ2-5,-,TRBV27,CASSQRLYQETQYF,TGTGCCAGCAGCCAAAGGTTGTACCAAGAGACCCAGTACTTC
-,TRBJ2-7,TRBD2,TRBV12-3/TRBV12-4,CASRQRESPEQYF,TGTGCCAGCAGGCAGCGGGAGTCCCCCGAGCAGTACTTC
-,TRBJ2-3,TRBD2,TRBV6-4,CASSPQRGGTDTQYF,TGTGCCAGCAGTCCCCAGCGGGGGGGCACAGATACGCAGTATTTT
-,TRBJ2-2,-,TRBV24-1,CATSDISTGDTGELFF,TGTGCCACCAGTGATATCTCAACGGGTGACACCGGGGAGCTGTTTTTT
few,TRBJ2-2,-,TRBV12-3/TRBV12-4,CASSLVEELFF,TGTGCCAGCAGTTTGGTGGAGGAGCTGTTTTTT
many,TRBJ2-5,TRBD2,TRBV7-9,CASSLGTRTEETQYF,TGTGCCAGCAGCTTAGGGACTAGGACGGAAGAGACCCAGTACTTC
-,TRBJ1-6,TRBD1,TRBV7-9,CASSWGQVRHNSPLHF,TGTGCCAGCAGCTGGGGACAGGTTCGGCATAATTCACCCCTCCACTTT
-,TRBJ2-1,TRBD2,TRBV20-1,CSARDPWTSYNEQFF,TGCAGTGCTAGAGATCCCTGGACTAGTTACAATGAGCAGTTCTTC